A selection of T cell receptor beta chains follows, all from one sample in a study of a mutant IDH1 vaccine in newly diagnosed glioma. Which antigens these TCRs recognize remains unknown. Assay: immunoSEQ multiplex PCR; the TCRdb copy retains only in-frame clones and omits some. The sample carries tens of thousands of clones, 70% to 85% recorded once. The source was PBMCs, collected from a glioma patient whose treatment included an IDH1 peptide vaccine. Receptors originate from a man in his late teens or twenties with glioma. Some clones in this sample may be carry-over from other donors' samples. The CDR3 runs from the conserved cysteine through the conserved F or W. A D gene is named only where the DNA matches it firmly. Where a row states a size, it is once, few, many or the class of an expanded clone; other rows omit it.

V: TRBV10-2
D: .
J: TRBJ2-1
size: .
CDR3: CASSEFSGYNEQFF
DNA: TGCGCCAGCAGTGAGTTCTCAGGCTACAATGAGCAGTTCTTC

V: TRBV6-5
D: .
J: TRBJ1-5
size: .
CDR3: CASSQDHGFNQPQHF
DNA: TGTGCCAGCAGTCAAGACCATGGATTCAATCAGCCCCAGCATTTT

V: TRBV19
D: .
J: TRBJ1-5
size: .
CDR3: CASSGQGTQPQHF
DNA: TGTGCCAGTAGTGGGCAGGGGACCCAGCCCCAGCATTTT

V: TRBV19
D: TRBD1
J: TRBJ2-5
size: .
CDR3: CASSIDRATRETQYF
DNA: TGTGCCAGTAGTATCGACAGGGCGACCCGGGAGACCCAGTACTTC

V: TRBV7-2
D: .
J: TRBJ1-5
size: .
CDR3: CASSLVAGIVDQPQHF
DNA: TGTGCCAGCAGCTTAGTCGCTGGTATCGTGGATCAGCCCCAGCATTTT

V: TRBV7-8
D: .
J: TRBJ1-2
size: .
CDR3: CASSSYLLTDGYTF
DNA: TGTGCCAGCAGCTCTTACCTTCTGACGGATGGCTACACCTTC

V: TRBV6-6
D: .
J: TRBJ2-2
size: .
CDR3: CASSYSVRAGELFF
DNA: TGTGCCAGCAGTTACTCAGTGAGGGCCGGGGAGCTGTTTTTT

V: TRBV19
D: .
J: TRBJ1-3
size: .
CDR3: CASSASKTGSGNTIYF
DNA: TGTGCCAGTAGTGCCTCGAAAACAGGCTCTGGAAACACCATATATTTT

V: TRBV6-5
D: .
J: TRBJ2-7
size: .
CDR3: CASSYRTWDEQYF
DNA: TGTGCCAGCAGTTATAGAACGTGGGACGAGCAGTACTTC

V: TRBV6-5
D: .
J: TRBJ1-2
size: .
CDR3: CASSYSGGTNYGYTF
DNA: TGTGCCAGCAGTTACTCGGGGGGAACTAACTATGGCTACACCTTC

V: TRBV5-4
D: .
J: TRBJ2-1
size: few
CDR3: CASSLGEWPYNEQFF
DNA: TGTGCCAGCAGCTTGGGGGAGTGGCCCTACAATGAGCAGTTCTTC

V: TRBV2
D: .
J: TRBJ2-7
size: once
CDR3: CASSESSQDYEQYF
DNA: TGTGCCAGCAGTGAATCTTCACAGGACTACGAGCAGTACTTC

V: TRBV19
D: TRBD1
J: TRBJ1-3
size: .
CDR3: CASSPRDRGYSGNTIYF
DNA: TGTGCCAGTAGTCCCCGGGACAGGGGGTATTCTGGAAACACCATATATTTT

V: TRBV6-5
D: .
J: TRBJ1-1
size: .
CDR3: CASSRLNTEAFF
DNA: TGTGCCAGCAGTAGATTGAACACTGAAGCTTTCTTT

V: TRBV6-5
D: .
J: TRBJ1-1
size: few
CDR3: CASSYSRGRVTEAFF
DNA: TGTGCCAGCAGTTACTCGAGGGGCAGGGTAACTGAAGCTTTCTTT

V: TRBV2
D: .
J: TRBJ2-3
size: .
CDR3: CASKVTGSTDTQYF
DNA: TGTGCCAGCAAAGTGACAGGAAGCACAGATACGCAGTATTTT

V: TRBV11-1
D: .
J: TRBJ1-1
size: few
CDR3: CASSLGDWGTEAFF
DNA: TGTGCCAGCAGCTTAGGGGACTGGGGCACTGAAGCTTTCTTT

V: TRBV7-9
D: .
J: TRBJ1-1
size: .
CDR3: CASSFDRFMNTEAFF
DNA: TGTGCCAGCAGCTTCGACAGGTTCATGAACACTGAAGCTTTCTTT

V: TRBV7-2
D: .
J: TRBJ1-2
size: .
CDR3: CASSFQRDGYTF
DNA: TGTGCCAGCAGCTTCCAAAGGGATGGCTACACCTTC

V: TRBV7-2
D: TRBD1
J: TRBJ1-2
size: .
CDR3: CASSYPRKGAGLNYGYTF
DNA: TGTGCCAGCAGCTATCCCCGTAAGGGGGCAGGGTTAAACTATGGCTACACCTTC

V: TRBV19
D: .
J: TRBJ1-1
size: few
CDR3: CASSSPGHLNTEAFF
DNA: TGTGCCAGTAGTTCCCCGGGACACTTGAACACTGAAGCTTTCTTT

V: TRBV25-1
D: .
J: TRBJ2-7
size: .
CDR3: CASSDLDLYEQYF
DNA: TGTGCCAGCAGTGACCTGGACCTGTACGAGCAGTACTTC

V: TRBV2
D: .
J: TRBJ2-6
size: once
CDR3: CASSEVVLGANVLTF
DNA: TGTGCCAGCAGTGAAGTGGTGCTGGGGGCCAACGTCCTGACTTTC

V: TRBV7-2
D: .
J: TRBJ2-7
size: .
CDR3: CASSLVLNSHEQYF
DNA: TGTGCCAGCAGCTTAGTCTTAAACAGCCACGAGCAGTACTTC

V: TRBV4-2
D: TRBD1
J: TRBJ1-5
size: .
CDR3: CASSQDLIRDRYYSNQPQHF
DNA: TGTGCCAGCAGCCAAGATTTGATACGGGACAGATACTATAGCAATCAGCCCCAGCATTTT

V: TRBV15
D: .
J: TRBJ1-3
size: .
CDR3: CATSRLYPSSGNTIYF
DNA: TGTGCCACCAGCAGATTATATCCAAGCTCTGGAAACACCATATATTTT

V: TRBV19
D: .
J: TRBJ2-7
size: .
CDR3: CASSTDAGLYEQYF
DNA: TGTGCCAGTTCCACTGATGCGGGATTATACGAGCAGTACTTC

V: TRBV19
D: .
J: TRBJ2-2
size: few
CDR3: CASTFGVNTGELFF
DNA: TGTGCCAGTACTTTCGGGGTAAACACCGGGGAGCTGTTTTTT

V: TRBV4-1
D: TRBD1
J: TRBJ2-2
size: .
CDR3: CASSQALDRVTANTGELFF
DNA: TGCGCCAGCAGCCAGGCCTTAGACAGGGTAACAGCGAACACCGGGGAGCTGTTTTTT

V: TRBV2
D: .
J: TRBJ1-2
size: .
CDR3: CASSVASHGYTF
DNA: TGTGCCAGCAGTGTCGCTTCACATGGCTACACCTTC

V: TRBV30
D: .
J: TRBJ2-7
size: .
CDR3: CAWSVQAAKQYF
DNA: TGTGCCTGGAGTGTACAGGCGGCGAAGCAGTACTTC

V: TRBV4-2
D: .
J: TRBJ1-1
size: .
CDR3: CASSQDTSRAEAFF
DNA: TGTGCCAGCAGCCAAGACACTTCGAGGGCTGAAGCTTTCTTT

V: TRBV7-2
D: TRBD1
J: TRBJ2-1
size: .
CDR3: CASSVRDRGLLQNEQFF
DNA: TGTGCCAGCAGCGTCCGGGACAGGGGGCTCCTACAGAATGAGCAGTTCTTC

V: TRBV5-1
D: TRBD1
J: TRBJ1-6
size: .
CDR3: CASSLGWSQQGNSPLHF
DNA: TGCGCCAGCAGCTTGGGATGGTCTCAACAGGGGAATTCACCCCTCCACTTT

V: TRBV10-1
D: .
J: TRBJ2-6
size: .
CDR3: CASMDGPGSGANVLTF
DNA: TGCGCCAGCATGGATGGACCAGGCTCTGGGGCCAACGTCCTGACTTTC

V: TRBV5-4
D: .
J: TRBJ1-1
size: .
CDR3: CASSLARANTEAFF
DNA: TGTGCCAGCAGCTTGGCCAGGGCGAACACTGAAGCTTTCTTT

V: TRBV29-1
D: TRBD2
J: TRBJ2-1
size: .
CDR3: CSASSGRAVDEQFF
DNA: TGCAGCGCTAGTAGCGGGAGGGCGGTCGATGAGCAGTTCTTC

V: TRBV7-9
D: .
J: TRBJ1-2
size: .
CDR3: CASSSHWGGYGYTF
DNA: TGTGCCAGCAGCTCCCATTGGGGTGGCTATGGCTACACCTTC

V: TRBV4-2
D: TRBD2
J: TRBJ2-2
size: .
CDR3: CASSQRVPGLAGGRTGELFF
DNA: TGTGCCAGCAGCCAACGCGTCCCGGGACTAGCGGGAGGGCGCACCGGGGAGCTGTTTTTT

V: TRBV6-1
D: .
J: TRBJ1-5
size: .
CDR3: CASVVGVGQPQHF
DNA: TGTGCCAGCGTCGTGGGGGTCGGGCAGCCCCAGCATTTT

V: TRBV7-8
D: TRBD1
J: TRBJ1-5
size: .
CDR3: CASSRDRGRSNQPQHF
DNA: TGTGCCAGCAGCCGGGACAGGGGGCGAAGCAATCAGCCCCAGCATTTT

V: TRBV5-6
D: .
J: TRBJ2-7
size: .
CDR3: CASSLAESSYEQYF
DNA: TGTGCCAGCAGCTTGGCGGAAAGCTCCTACGAGCAGTACTTC

V: TRBV10-3
D: .
J: TRBJ2-1
size: .
CDR3: CAISALYYEQFF
DNA: TGTGCCATCAGTGCCCTATACTATGAGCAGTTCTTC

V: TRBV10-3
D: TRBD1
J: TRBJ1-5
size: .
CDR3: CAIRGTVERPQHF
DNA: TGTGCCATCAGGGGGACAGTCGAAAGGCCCCAGCATTTT

V: TRBV18
D: TRBD1
J: TRBJ1-6
size: few
CDR3: CASSPQGGDSPLHF
DNA: TGTGCCAGCTCACCCCAGGGGGGTGATTCACCCCTCCACTTT

V: TRBV20-1
D: .
J: TRBJ1-2
size: .
CDR3: CSVGVVYGYTF
DNA: TGCAGTGTTGGAGTGGTCTATGGCTACACCTTC

V: TRBV7-2
D: .
J: TRBJ2-3
size: .
CDR3: CASTKTGTTDTQYF
DNA: TGTGCCAGCACCAAGACAGGAACCACAGATACGCAGTATTTT

V: TRBV6-5
D: TRBD2
J: TRBJ2-7
size: once
CDR3: CASSQSRGLSYEQYF
DNA: TGTGCCAGCAGTCAATCCCGGGGACTAAGCTACGAGCAGTACTTC

V: TRBV7-2
D: .
J: TRBJ1-5
size: .
CDR3: CASSLVGGQPQHF
DNA: TGTGCCAGCAGCTTAGTGGGAGGTCAGCCCCAGCATTTT

V: TRBV11-3
D: .
J: TRBJ1-1
size: .
CDR3: CASSLGVVTEAFF
DNA: TGTGCCAGCAGCTTAGGGGTTGTCACTGAAGCTTTCTTT

V: TRBV7-9
D: .
J: TRBJ1-2
size: .
CDR3: CASSLGWGADGYTF
DNA: TGTGCCAGCAGCTTAGGGTGGGGCGCGGATGGCTACACCTTC

V: TRBV7-6
D: .
J: TRBJ1-4
size: .
CDR3: CASSLAPDSNEKLFF
DNA: TGTGCCAGCAGCTTAGCGCCGGACAGTAATGAAAAACTGTTTTTT

V: TRBV29-1
D: .
J: TRBJ1-1
size: .
CDR3: CSVADGEAFF
DNA: TGCAGCGTTGCGGACGGTGAAGCTTTCTTT

V: TRBV5-1
D: .
J: TRBJ1-6
size: once
CDR3: CASSLGGSRNSPLHF
DNA: TGCGCCAGCAGCTTGGGGGGCAGCCGTAATTCACCCCTCCACTTT